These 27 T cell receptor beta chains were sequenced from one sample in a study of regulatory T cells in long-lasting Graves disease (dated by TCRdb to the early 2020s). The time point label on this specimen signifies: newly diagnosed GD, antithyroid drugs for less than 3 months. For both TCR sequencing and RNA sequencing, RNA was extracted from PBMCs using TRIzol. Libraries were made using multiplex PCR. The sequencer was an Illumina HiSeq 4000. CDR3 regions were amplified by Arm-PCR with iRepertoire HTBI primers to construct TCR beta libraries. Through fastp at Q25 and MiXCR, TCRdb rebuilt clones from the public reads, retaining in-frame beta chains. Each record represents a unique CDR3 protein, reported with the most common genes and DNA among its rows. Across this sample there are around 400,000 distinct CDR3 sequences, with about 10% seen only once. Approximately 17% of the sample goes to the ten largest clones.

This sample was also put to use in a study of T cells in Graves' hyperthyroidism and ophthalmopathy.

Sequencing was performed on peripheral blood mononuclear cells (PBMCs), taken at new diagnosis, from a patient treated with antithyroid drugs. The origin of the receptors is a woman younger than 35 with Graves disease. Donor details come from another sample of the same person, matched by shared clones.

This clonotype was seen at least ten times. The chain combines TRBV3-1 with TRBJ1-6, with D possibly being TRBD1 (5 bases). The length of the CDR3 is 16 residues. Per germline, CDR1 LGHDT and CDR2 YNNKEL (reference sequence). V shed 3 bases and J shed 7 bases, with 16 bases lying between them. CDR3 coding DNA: TGTGCCAGCAGCCATCCCCCAGGGAAGAAAAATTCACCCCTCCACTTT. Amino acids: CASSHPPGKKNSPLHF.

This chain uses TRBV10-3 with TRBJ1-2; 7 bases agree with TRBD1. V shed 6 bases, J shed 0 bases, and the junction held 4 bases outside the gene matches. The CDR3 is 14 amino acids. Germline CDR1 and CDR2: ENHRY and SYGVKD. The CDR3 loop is CAISPDRTNYGYTF. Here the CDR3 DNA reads TGTGCCATCAGCCCGGACAGGACTAACTATGGCTACACCTTC.

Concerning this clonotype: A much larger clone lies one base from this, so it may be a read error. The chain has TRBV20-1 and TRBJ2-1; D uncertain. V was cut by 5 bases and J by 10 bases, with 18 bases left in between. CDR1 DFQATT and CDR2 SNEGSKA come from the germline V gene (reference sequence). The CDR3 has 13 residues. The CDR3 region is CSAYQSLSYEQFF. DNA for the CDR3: TGCAGTGCTTACCAGAGCCTCTCCTACGAGCAGTTCTTC.

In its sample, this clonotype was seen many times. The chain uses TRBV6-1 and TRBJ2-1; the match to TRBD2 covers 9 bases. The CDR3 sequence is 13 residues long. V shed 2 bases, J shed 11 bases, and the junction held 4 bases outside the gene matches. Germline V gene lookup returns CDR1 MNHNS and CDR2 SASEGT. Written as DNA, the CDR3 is TGTGCCAGCAGTGAAAGGACTAGCGAGAAGCAGTTCTTC. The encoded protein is CASSERTSEKQFF.

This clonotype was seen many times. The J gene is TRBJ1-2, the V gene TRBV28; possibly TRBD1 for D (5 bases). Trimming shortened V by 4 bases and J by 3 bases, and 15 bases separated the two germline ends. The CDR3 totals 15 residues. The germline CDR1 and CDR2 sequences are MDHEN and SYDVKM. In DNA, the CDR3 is TGTGCCAGCAGTTCTCCGGGGGGTATAGACTATGGCTACACCTTC. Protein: CASSSPGGIDYGYTF.

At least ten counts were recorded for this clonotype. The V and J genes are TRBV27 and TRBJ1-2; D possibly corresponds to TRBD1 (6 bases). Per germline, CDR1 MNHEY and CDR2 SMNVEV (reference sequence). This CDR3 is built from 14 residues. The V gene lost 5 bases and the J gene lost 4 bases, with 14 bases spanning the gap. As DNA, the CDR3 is TGTGCCAGCAGTCCTGACAGGCGTCCCTATGGCTACACCTTC. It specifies CASSPDRRPYGYTF.

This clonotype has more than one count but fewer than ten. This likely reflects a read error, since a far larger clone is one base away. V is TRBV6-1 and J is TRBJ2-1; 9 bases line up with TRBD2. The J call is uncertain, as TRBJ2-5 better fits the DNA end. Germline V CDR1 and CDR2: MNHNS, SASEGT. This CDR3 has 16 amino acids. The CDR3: CAGSEGSGGYEETQYF. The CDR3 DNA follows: TGTGCCGGCAGTGAGGGTAGCGGGGGCTACGAAGAGACCCAGTACTTC.

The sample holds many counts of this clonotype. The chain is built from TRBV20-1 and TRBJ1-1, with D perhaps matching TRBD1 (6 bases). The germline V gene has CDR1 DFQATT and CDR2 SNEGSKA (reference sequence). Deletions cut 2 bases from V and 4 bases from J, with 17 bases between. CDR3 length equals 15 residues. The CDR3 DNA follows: TGCAGTGCTAGATCTCGGGACACAGGTCCCACTGAAGCTTTCTTT. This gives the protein CSARSRDTGPTEAFF.

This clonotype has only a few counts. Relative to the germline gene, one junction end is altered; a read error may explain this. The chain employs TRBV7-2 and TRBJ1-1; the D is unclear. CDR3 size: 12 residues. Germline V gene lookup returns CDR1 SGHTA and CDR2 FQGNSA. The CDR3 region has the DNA TGTGTCAGCAGCTTAGACCGGGCAGAAGCTTTCTTT. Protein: CVSSLDRAEAFF.

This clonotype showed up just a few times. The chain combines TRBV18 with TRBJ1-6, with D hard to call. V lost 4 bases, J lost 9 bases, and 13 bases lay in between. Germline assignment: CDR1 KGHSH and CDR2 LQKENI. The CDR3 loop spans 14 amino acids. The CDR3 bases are TGTGCCAGCTCACAGCCCCTATCCGGTTCACCCCTCCACTTT. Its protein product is CASSQPLSGSPLHF. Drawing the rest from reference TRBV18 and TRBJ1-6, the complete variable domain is NAGVMQNPRHLVRRRGQEARLRCSPMKGHSHVYWYRQLPEEGLKFMVYLQKENIIDESGMPKERFSAEFPKEGPSILRIQQVVRGDSAAYFCASSQPLSGSPLHFGNGTRLTVT.

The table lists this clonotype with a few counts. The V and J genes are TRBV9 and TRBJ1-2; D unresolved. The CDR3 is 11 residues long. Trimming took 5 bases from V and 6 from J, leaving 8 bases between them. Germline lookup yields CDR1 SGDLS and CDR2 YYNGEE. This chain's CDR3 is CASRASDGYTF. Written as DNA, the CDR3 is TGTGCCAGCAGGGCCTCGGATGGCTACACCTTC. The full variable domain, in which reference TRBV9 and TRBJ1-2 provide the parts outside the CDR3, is DSGVTQTPKHLITATGQRVTLRCSPRSGDLSVYWYQQSLDQGLQFLIQYYNGEERAKGNILERFSAQQFPDLHSELNLSSLELGDSALYFCASRASDGYTFGSGTRLTVV.

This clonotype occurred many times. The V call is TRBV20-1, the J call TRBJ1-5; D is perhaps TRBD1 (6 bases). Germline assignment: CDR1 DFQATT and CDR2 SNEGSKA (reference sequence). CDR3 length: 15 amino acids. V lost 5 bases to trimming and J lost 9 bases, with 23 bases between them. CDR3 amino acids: CSAHIPKGVRGPQHF. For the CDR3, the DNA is TGCAGTGCTCATATACCTAAGGGGGTCCGGGGGCCCCAGCATTTT.

This chain's CDR3 is CASSVSRTSGGARTGELFF. In DNA form, the CDR3 reads TGTGCCAGCAGTGTCTCTAGGACTAGCGGGGGGGCACGAACCGGGGAGCTGTTTTTT. V usage is TRBV6-2 or TRBV6-3 and J usage is TRBJ2-2, with TRBD2 matching 15 bases. This CDR3 is built from 19 residues. The V segment lost 5 bases and the J segment 5 bases; nucleotides outside the gene matches: 12. Germline V gene sequence: CDR1 MNHEY, CDR2 SVGEGT.

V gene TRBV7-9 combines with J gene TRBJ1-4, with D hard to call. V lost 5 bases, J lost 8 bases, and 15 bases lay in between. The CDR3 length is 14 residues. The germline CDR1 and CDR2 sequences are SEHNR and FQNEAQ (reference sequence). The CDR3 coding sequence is TGTGCCAGCAGCCTCCTCCCCTCTGGGGAAAAACTGTTTTTT. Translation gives CASSLLPSGEKLFF.

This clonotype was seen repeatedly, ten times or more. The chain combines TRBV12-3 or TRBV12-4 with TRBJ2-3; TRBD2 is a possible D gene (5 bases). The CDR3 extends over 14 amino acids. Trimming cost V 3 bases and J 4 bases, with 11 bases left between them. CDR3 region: CASSLSGVADTQYF. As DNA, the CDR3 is TGTGCCAGCAGTTTGTCCGGGGTGGCAGATACGCAGTATTTT.

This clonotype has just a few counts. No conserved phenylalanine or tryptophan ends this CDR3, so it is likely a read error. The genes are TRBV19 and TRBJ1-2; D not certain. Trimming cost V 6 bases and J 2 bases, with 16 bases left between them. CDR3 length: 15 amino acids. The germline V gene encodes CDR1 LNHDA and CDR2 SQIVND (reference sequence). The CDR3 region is CASRTPGDWNYGYTL. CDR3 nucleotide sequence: TGTGCCAGTAGGACCCCAGGAGATTGGAACTATGGCTACACCCTC.

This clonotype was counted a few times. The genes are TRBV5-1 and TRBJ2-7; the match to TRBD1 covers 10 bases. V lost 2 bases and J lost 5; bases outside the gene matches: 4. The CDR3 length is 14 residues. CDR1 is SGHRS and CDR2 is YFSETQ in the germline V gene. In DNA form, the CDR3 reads TGCGCCAGCAGCTTAGGGGACAGGGGACACGAGCAGTACTTC. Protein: CASSLGDRGHEQYF. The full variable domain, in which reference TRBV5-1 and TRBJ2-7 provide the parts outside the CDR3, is KAGVTQTPRYLIKTRGQQVTLSCSPISGHRSVSWYQQTPGQGLQFLFEYFSETQRNKGNFPGRFSGRQFSNSRSEMNVSTLELGDSALYLCASSLGDRGHEQYFGPGTRLTVT.

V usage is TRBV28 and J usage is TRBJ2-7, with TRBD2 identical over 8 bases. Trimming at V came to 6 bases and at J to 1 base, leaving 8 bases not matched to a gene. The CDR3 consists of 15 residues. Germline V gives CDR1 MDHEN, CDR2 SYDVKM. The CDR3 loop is CASSLSGTRSYEQYF. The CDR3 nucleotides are TGTGCCAGCAGCCTTAGCGGGACCCGGTCCTACGAGCAGTACTTC.

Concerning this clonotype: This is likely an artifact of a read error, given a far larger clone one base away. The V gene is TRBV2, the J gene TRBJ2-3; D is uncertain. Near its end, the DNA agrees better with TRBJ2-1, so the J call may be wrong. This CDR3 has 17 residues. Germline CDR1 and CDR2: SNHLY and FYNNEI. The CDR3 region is CASSASRRWNSYNEQFF. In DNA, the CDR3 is TGTGCCAGCAGTGCTTCCCGCCGGTGGAATTCGTACAATGAGCAGTTCTTC.

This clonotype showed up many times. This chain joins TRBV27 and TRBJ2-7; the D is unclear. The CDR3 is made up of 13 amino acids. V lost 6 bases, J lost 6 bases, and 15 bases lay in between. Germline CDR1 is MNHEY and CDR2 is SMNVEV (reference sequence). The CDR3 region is CASSPGFSGEQYF. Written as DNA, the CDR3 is TGTGCCAGCAGCCCCGGGTTTTCCGGCGAGCAGTACTTC.

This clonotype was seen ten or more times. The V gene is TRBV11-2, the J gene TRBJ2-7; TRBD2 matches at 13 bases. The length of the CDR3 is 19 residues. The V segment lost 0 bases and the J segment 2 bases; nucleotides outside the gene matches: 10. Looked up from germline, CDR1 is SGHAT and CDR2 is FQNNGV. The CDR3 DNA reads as TGTGCCAGCAGCTTAGATCCTAGGACTAGCGGGAGTTATCCCTACGAGCAGTACTTC. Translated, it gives CASSLDPRTSGSYPYEQYF.

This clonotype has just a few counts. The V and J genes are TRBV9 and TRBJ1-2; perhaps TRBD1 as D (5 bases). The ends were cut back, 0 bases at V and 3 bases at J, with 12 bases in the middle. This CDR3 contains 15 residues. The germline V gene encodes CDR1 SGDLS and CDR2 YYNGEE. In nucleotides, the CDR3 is TGTGCCAGCAGCGTAGCGCAGGGAAGTTACTATGGCTACACCTTC. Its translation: CASSVAQGSYYGYTF.

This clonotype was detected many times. DNA of the CDR3: TGTGCCAGCAGCTTAGACAGATTCTACGAGCAGTACGTC. Protein product: CASSLDRFYEQYV. The rearrangement links TRBV2 to TRBJ2-7; D perhaps matches TRBD1 (5 bases). Trimming shortened V by 6 bases and J by 3 bases, and 12 bases separated the two germline ends. The CDR3 has 13 residues. Germline CDR1 reads SNHLY; CDR2 reads FYNNEI.

The CDR3 bases are TGTGCCAGCAGCTTCCGGGACAGTTACGAGCAGTACTTC. This encodes CASSFRDSYEQYF. V gene TRBV13 combines with J gene TRBJ2-7, with 7 positions matching TRBD1. This CDR3 contains 13 residues. With V trimmed by 3 bases and J by 4 bases, 3 bases remained unmatched. The germline gives CDR1 PRHDT, CDR2 FYEKMQ (reference sequence).

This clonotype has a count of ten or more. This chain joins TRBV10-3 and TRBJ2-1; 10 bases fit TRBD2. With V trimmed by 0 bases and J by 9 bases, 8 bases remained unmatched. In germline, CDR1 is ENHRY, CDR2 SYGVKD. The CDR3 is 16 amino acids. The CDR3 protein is CAISESLAGGGSEQFF. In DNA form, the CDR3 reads TGTGCCATCAGTGAGTCTTTAGCGGGAGGAGGCAGTGAGCAGTTCTTC.

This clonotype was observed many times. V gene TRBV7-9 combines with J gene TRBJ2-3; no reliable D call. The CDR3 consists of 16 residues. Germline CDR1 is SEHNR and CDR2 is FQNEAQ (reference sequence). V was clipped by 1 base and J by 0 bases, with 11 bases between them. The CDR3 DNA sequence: TGTGCCAGCAGCTTAGTGGAGAGACCTAGCACAGATACGCAGTATTTT. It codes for CASSLVERPSTDTQYF.

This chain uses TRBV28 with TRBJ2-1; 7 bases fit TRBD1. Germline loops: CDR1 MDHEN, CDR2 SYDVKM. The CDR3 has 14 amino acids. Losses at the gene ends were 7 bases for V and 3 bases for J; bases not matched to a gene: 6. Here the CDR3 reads CASIVGTDYNEQFF. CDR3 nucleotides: TGTGCCAGCATCGTGGGGACAGACTACAATGAGCAGTTCTTC.